This TCR beta chain was profiled in a study of blood T cell repertoires in COVID-19. Looking at the study overall: COVID-19 samples, acute and convalescent, were from the United States, Italy and Spain. Sample material is recorded as cDNA or gDNA derived from T cells, B-cell-depleted T cells, or PBMCs.

The V and J ends lost 3 bases and 1 base respectively, with 3 bases between them. The CDR3 length is 11 residues. Germline assignment: CDR1 DFQATT and CDR2 SNEGSKA (reference sequence). TCRdb's table, derived via immunoSEQ multiplex PCR, lists solely in-frame clones and lacks some. This table has over 200,000 clones, around 87% appearing once. The specimen was peripheral blood. The rearrangement joins TRBV20-1 to TRBJ2-5; no clear D gene. The receptor's source is a woman aged 45-65 years with acute or convalescent COVID-19. As DNA, the CDR3 is TGCAGTGCTAGTCTCCAAGAGACCCAGTACTTC. Its translation: CSASLQETQYF.